The present entry profiles one TCR beta chain with its context. How the authors handled the data: Amplification with reference gene primers provided the estimates of nucleated cell counts. Using immunoSEQ multiplex PCR, the repertoire was profiled, and TCRdb retains in-frame clones only, with some absent. V, J and clone size reflect that table, while D and trimming were determined from the DNA. The data hold 90,000 to 120,000 clones, with over 80% observed a single time. The data stem from a study of blood T cell repertoires in COVID-19. Study information: Collection of acute and convalescent COVID-19 samples took place in the United States, Italy and Spain. Sources were T cells, B-cell-depleted T cells, or PBMCs; the material itself was cDNA or gDNA.

The receptor was isolated from a woman younger than 45 with acute or convalescent COVID-19. What was sequenced was peripheral blood.

The CDR3 loop reads CASSQRRPAGADTQYF. The CDR3 DNA reads as TGTGCCAGCAGTCAACGTCGACCGGCCGGGGCAGATACGCAGTATTTT. This chain connects TRBV6-2 or TRBV6-3 to TRBJ2-3; tentative D call: TRBD2 (5 bases). Germline loops: CDR1 MNHEY, CDR2 SVGEGT. The CDR3 extends over 16 amino acids. V gave up 5 bases and J gave up 4 bases, with 19 bases separating them.